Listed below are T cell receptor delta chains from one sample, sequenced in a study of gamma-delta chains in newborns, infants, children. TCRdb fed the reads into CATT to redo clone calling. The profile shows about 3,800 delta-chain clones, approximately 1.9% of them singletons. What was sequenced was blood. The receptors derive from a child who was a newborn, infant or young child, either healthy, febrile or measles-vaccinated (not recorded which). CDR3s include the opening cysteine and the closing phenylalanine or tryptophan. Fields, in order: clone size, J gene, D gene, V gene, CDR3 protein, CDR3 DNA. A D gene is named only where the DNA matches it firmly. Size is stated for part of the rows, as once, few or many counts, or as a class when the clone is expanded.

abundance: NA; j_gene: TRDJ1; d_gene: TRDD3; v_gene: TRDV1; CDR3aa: CALGERSYNWGTPILRFVDKLIF; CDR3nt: TGTGCTCTTGGGGAACGGTCCTACAACTGGGGGACCCCTATACTCCGATTCGTCGATAAACTCATCTTT
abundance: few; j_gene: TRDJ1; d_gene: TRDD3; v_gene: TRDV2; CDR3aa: CACDTGGYADKLIF; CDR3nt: TGTGCCTGTGACACCGGGGGATACGCCGATAAACTCATCTTT
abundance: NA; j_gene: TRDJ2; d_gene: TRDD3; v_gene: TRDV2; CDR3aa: CACGTNWGTQALTAQLFF; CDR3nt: TGTGCCTGTGGCACCAACTGGGGGACTCAAGCTTTGACAGCACAACTCTTCTTT
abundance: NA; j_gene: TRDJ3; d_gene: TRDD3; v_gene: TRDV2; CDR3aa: CACDTVLGDTSSWDTRQMFF; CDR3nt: TGTGCCTGTGACACCGTACTGGGGGATACAAGCTCCTGGGACACCCGACAGATGTTTTTC
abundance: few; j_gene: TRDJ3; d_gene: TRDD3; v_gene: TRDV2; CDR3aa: CACDTGGYTSWDTRQMFF; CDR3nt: TGTGCCTGTGATACTGGGGGATACACGTCCTGGGACACCCGACAGATGTTTTTC
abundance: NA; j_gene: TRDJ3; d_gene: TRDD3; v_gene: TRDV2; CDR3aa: CACDPVLGDTQLSKDTRQMFF; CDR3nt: TGTGCCTGTGACCCCGTACTGGGGGATACGCAGCTGTCCAAGGACACCCGACAGATGTTTTTC
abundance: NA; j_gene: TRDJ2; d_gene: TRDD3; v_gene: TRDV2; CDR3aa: CACDKLGDTPLTAQLFF; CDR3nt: TGTGCCTGTGACAAACTGGGGGATACGCCTTTGACAGCACAACTCTTCTTT
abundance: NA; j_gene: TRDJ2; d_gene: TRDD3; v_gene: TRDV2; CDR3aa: CACDTVGDMTAQLFF; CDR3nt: TGTGCCTGTGACACCGTGGGGGATATGACAGCACAACTCTTCTTT
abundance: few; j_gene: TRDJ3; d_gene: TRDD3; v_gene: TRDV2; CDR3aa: CACDPVLGARSSWDTRQMFF; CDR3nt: TGTGCCTGTGACCCAGTACTGGGGGCCCGAAGCTCCTGGGACACCCGACAGATGTTTTTC
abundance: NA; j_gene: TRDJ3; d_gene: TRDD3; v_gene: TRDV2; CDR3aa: CACDPVLGDTPWDTRQMFF; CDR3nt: TGTGCCTGTGACCCTGTACTGGGGGATACGCCATGGGACACCCGACAGATGTTTTTC
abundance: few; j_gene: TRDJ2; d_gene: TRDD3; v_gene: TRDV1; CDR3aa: CALYTPHWGPTKIFLTLTAQLFF; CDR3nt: TGTGCTCTTTATACCCCACACTGGGGGCCCACAAAGATATTTCTTACTTTGACAGCACAACTCTTCTTT
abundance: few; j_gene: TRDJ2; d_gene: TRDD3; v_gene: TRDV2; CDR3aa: CACDLLGDLIAQLFF; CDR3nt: TGTGCCTGTGACCTACTGGGGGATTTGATAGCACAACTCTTCTTT